One and the same sample provided the 17 T cell receptor beta chains below, sequenced in a study of blood T cell repertoires in COVID-19. Using immunoSEQ multiplex PCR, the repertoire was profiled, and TCRdb retains in-frame clones only, with some absent. Of some 280,000 clones listed, around four fifths are singletons. The sequencing sample was made of peripheral blood. These receptors came from a woman aged 50 to 60 with active or convalescent COVID-19.

CDR3 protein: CASRDGTSGSYEQYF. CDR3 coding DNA: TGTGCCAGCAGAGATGGGACTAGCGGGAGCTACGAGCAGTACTTC. The chain recombines TRBV6-5 with TRBJ2-7, with TRBD2 identical over 14 bases. This CDR3 has 15 amino acids. Losses at the gene ends were 6 bases for V and 3 bases for J; bases not matched to a gene: 4. Germline V gene data show CDR1 as MNHEY and CDR2 as SVGAGI.

This clone was found once. The chain is built from TRBV5-1 and TRBJ2-1; TRBD2 matches 10 bases. Germline values: CDR1 SGHRS, CDR2 YFSETQ. The CDR3 length is 16 residues. Unmatched junction bases numbered 6, after V lost 4 bases and J lost 2 bases. DNA of the CDR3: TGCGCCAGCAGCCCACTAGCGGGAAACACCTACAATGAGCAGTTCTTC. Amino acids: CASSPLAGNTYNEQFF.

This clone was observed once. This chain joins TRBV6-5 and TRBJ1-1; 7 nucleotides align to TRBD1. The V segment lost 10 bases and the J segment 1 base; nucleotides outside the gene matches: 12. The CDR3 is 15 amino acids. Germline loops: CDR1 MNHEY, CDR2 SVGAGI. CDR3 sequence: CATKYVGQKNTEAFF. CDR3 DNA: TGTGCCACCAAATATGTGGGACAGAAGAACACTGAAGCTTTCTTT.

The chain uses TRBV28 and TRBJ2-1; 14 bases fit TRBD2. Germline CDR1 is MDHEN and CDR2 is SYDVKM. This CDR3 spans 17 amino acids. V shed 4 bases, J shed 9 bases, and the junction held 11 bases outside the gene matches. CDR3 amino acids: CASSYSPGTSGSIEQFF. The CDR3 DNA reads as TGTGCCAGCAGTTACAGCCCCGGGACTAGCGGGAGTATTGAGCAGTTCTTC.

The chain links TRBV7-9 to TRBJ1-2; 7 nucleotides align to TRBD1. The V segment lost 7 bases and the J segment 2 bases; nucleotides outside the gene matches: 7. Germline CDR1 is SEHNR and CDR2 is FQNEAQ (reference sequence). This CDR3 has 14 amino acids. CDR3 nucleotide sequence: TGTGCCAGCATGGCCGGACAGGCGAACTATGGCTACACCTTC. Its translation is CASMAGQANYGYTF.

The CDR3 region has the DNA TGTGCCAGCAGTACAACGGGACTCACAGATACGCAGTATTTT. The encoded protein is CASSTTGLTDTQYF. This sequence joins TRBV6-6 and TRBJ2-3; maybe TRBD2 (6 bases). The CDR3 sequence is 14 residues long. Trimming removed 5 bases at V and 2 bases at J, with 11 bases between. Germline V gene lookup returns CDR1 MNHNY and CDR2 SVGAGI (reference sequence).

This clone was observed a handful of times. This same CDR3 is encoded by further DNA sequences in the sample. The rearrangement joins TRBV7-9 to TRBJ2-3; TRBD1 might be the D (5 bases). Trimming stripped 1 base from V and 0 bases from J, with 5 bases between. Germline V lookup: CDR1 SEHNR, CDR2 FQNEAQ (reference sequence). The CDR3 is made up of 14 amino acids. The DNA for the CDR3 is TGTGCCAGCAGCTTAGAGGGGAGCACAGATACGCAGTATTTT. Protein product: CASSLEGSTDTQYF. The whole variable domain, remainder taken from reference TRBV7-9 and TRBJ2-3, is DTGVSQNPRHKITKRGQNVTFRCDPISEHNRLYWYRQTLGQGPEFLTYFQNEAQLEKSRLLSDRFSAERPKGSFSTLEIQRTEQGDSAMYLCASSLEGSTDTQYFGPGTRLTVL.

This chain links TRBV9 with TRBJ1-3; TRBD1 matches 7 bases. The ends lost 3 bases at V and 4 bases at J; junction bases unmatched: 4. The length of the CDR3 is 14 residues. Germline-derived CDR1 and CDR2 are SGDLS and YYNGEE. The CDR3 nucleotides are TGTGCCAGCAGCGGACAGGGCGGCGGAAACACCATATATTTT. This gives the protein CASSGQGGGNTIYF.

The chain carries TRBV10-1 and TRBJ1-1; a possible D gene is TRBD1 (5 bases). Per the germline V gene, CDR1 is WNHNN and CDR2 is SYGVQD (reference sequence). Trimming removed 6 bases at V and 6 bases at J, with 20 bases between. The CDR3 length is 15 residues. The CDR3 DNA reads as TGCGCCAGCAGAGAAGCCCGCGGGGGTGCCCCTGAAGCTTTCTTT. Its protein is CASREARGGAPEAFF.

The chain links TRBV5-1 to TRBJ2-7; 8 positions match TRBD2. V lost 1 base, J lost 3 bases, and 3 bases stayed unmatched. The CDR3 runs 14 residues. In germline, CDR1 is SGHRS, CDR2 YFSETQ. The CDR3 DNA follows: TGCGCCAGCAGCTTGACCGGGACTAGCTACGAGCAGTACTTC. Translated, it gives CASSLTGTSYEQYF. Drawing the rest from reference TRBV5-1 and TRBJ2-7, the complete variable domain is KAGVTQTPRYLIKTRGQQVTLSCSPISGHRSVSWYQQTPGQGLQFLFEYFSETQRNKGNFPGRFSGRQFSNSRSEMNVSTLELGDSALYLCASSLTGTSYEQYFGPGTRLTVT.

This chain joins TRBV18 and TRBJ2-1; TRBD2 might be the D (6 bases). The germline gives CDR1 KGHSH, CDR2 LQKENI. The V end was cut by 0 bases, the J end by 2 bases, with 8 bases between. The CDR3 loop spans 15 amino acids. The CDR3 is CASSPPAGTYNEQFF. Here the CDR3 DNA reads TGTGCCAGCTCACCACCCGCGGGAACCTACAATGAGCAGTTCTTC.

This chain connects TRBV30 to TRBJ2-1; D is perhaps TRBD2 (5 bases). V was shortened by 5 bases and J by 9 bases, with 20 bases between the two germline ends. Germline lookup yields CDR1 GTSNPN and CDR2 SVGIG (reference sequence). The CDR3 sequence is 14 residues long. The CDR3 loop is CAWVQDPFRGEQFF. Written as DNA, the CDR3 is TGTGCCTGGGTGCAGGACCCCTTTCGGGGTGAGCAGTTCTTC. The full variable domain, its missing parts supplied by reference TRBV30 and TRBJ2-1, is SQTIHQWPATLVQPVGSPLSLECTVEGTSNPNLYWYRQAAGRGLQLLFYSVGIGQISSEVPQNLSASRPQDRQFILSSKKLLLSDSGFYLCAWVQDPFRGEQFFGPGTRLTVL.

This clone was counted a few times. This sequence joins TRBV3-1 (or the pseudogene TRBV3-2) and TRBJ2-1; 15 bases line up with TRBD2. Looked up from germline, CDR1 is LGHDT and CDR2 is YNNKEL (reference sequence). J was trimmed by 7 bases and V by 6 bases; bases with no gene match: 4. The CDR3 is made up of 15 amino acids. The CDR3 DNA reads as TGTGCCAGCAGTAGGACTAGCGGGAGGGGTAATGAGCAGTTCTTC. Its translation is CASSRTSGRGNEQFF.

The rearrangement uses TRBV6-5 and TRBJ2-5; D unresolved. Germline lookup yields CDR1 MNHEY and CDR2 SVGAGI. V was trimmed by 0 bases and J by 1 base, leaving 9 bases between them. The CDR3 is made up of 15 amino acids. CDR3 in amino acids: CASSYSRPLQETQYF. The CDR3 coding sequence is TGTGCCAGCAGTTACTCGAGGCCCCTCCAAGAGACCCAGTACTTC.

This clone appeared once. This chain joins TRBV19 and TRBJ1-5; D unresolved. This CDR3 region has 15 residues. Trimming shortened V by 3 bases and J by 4 bases, and 13 bases separated the two germline ends. Germline loops: CDR1 LNHDA, CDR2 SQIVND (reference sequence). The CDR3 here is CASSIGPTTNQPQHF. For the CDR3, the DNA is TGTGCCAGTAGTATTGGGCCCACAACGAATCAGCCCCAGCATTTT.

Note on this clone: The junction differs from germline at one of its ends, possibly a read error. The chain recombines TRBV4-1 with TRBJ2-3; TRBD2 agrees at 9 bases. Germline V gene data show CDR1 as MGHRA and CDR2 as YSYEKL. CDR3 length: 22 residues. The CDR3 region is CPSSQLRGPREEVAGGTDTQYF. The CDR3 nucleotides are TGCCCCAGCAGCCAACTCCGGGGCCCTCGAGAAGAGGTAGCGGGGGGCACAGATACGCAGTATTTT.

The chain recombines TRBV28 with TRBJ2-7, with TRBD1 matching over 9 bases. Germline CDR1 MDHEN, CDR2 SYDVKM. With V trimmed by 6 bases and J by 2 bases, 2 bases remained unmatched. This CDR3 region has 13 residues. Here the CDR3 reads CASRRTGAYEQYF. DNA of the CDR3: TGTGCCAGCAGACGGACAGGGGCCTACGAGCAGTACTTC.